This TCR beta chain was identified in a study of blood T cell repertoires in COVID-19. Methods used by the authors: The authors estimated nucleated cell counts from reference gene primer amplification. Sequenced by immunoSEQ multiplex PCR; TCRdb stores in-frame clones only, minus some. V, J and clone size were drawn from that table, and D and trimming were deduced from the DNA. The sample lists 200,000 to 250,000 clones, around 82% occurring once. The clonotype originates from a human donor in a cohort sampled during active COVID-19. The sequencing input was peripheral blood.

The CDR3 DNA reads as TGTGCCAGCAGCTTAGATGGGAGCAATGAGCAGTTCTTC. Its translation: CASSLDGSNEQFF. The rearrangement uses TRBV11-3 and TRBJ2-1; the D gene is possibly TRBD2 (5 bases). Germline loops: CDR1 SGHNT, CDR2 YENEEA. The CDR3 sequence is 13 residues long. The V and J ends lost 0 bases and 6 bases respectively, with 6 bases between them.